This is a list of T cell receptor beta chains from one sample in a study of beta chain features in type 1 diabetes. Using immunoSEQ multiplex PCR, the repertoire was profiled, and TCRdb retains in-frame clones only, with some absent. Here the sample spans about 700,000 clones, 13% being singletons. Sample: naive CD4+ T cells from blood. Receptors were obtained from a man aged 18 to 30 with type 1 diabetes. Both conserved end residues are part of each CDR3. A D gene is named only where the DNA matches it firmly. Size is omitted from some rows. Given values are once, few, many or a class for expanded clones.

DNA	CDR3	V	size	J	D
TGTGCCAGCAGACTGACAGGGGGAACAGATACGCAGTATTTT	CASRLTGGTDTQYF	TRBV11-2	-	TRBJ2-3	TRBD1
TGTGCCAGCAGTTCTCAGGAGGGGACAGTCTACACCTTC	CASSSQEGTVYTF	TRBV6-5	-	TRBJ1-2	TRBD1
TGTGCCAGCAGTTACGAGGGGACAGCCGCGGGCGCTGAAGCTTTCTTT	CASSYEGTAAGAEAFF	TRBV6-5	-	TRBJ1-1	TRBD1
TGCGCCAGCAGCCACAATACAGGAGCCGGGGAGCTGTTTTTT	CASSHNTGAGELFF	TRBV4-1	few	TRBJ2-2	-
TGTGCCTGGAGTCGCCCCGGGGCAGGAAAGAGCACCGGGGAGCTGTTTTTT	CAWSRPGAGKSTGELFF	TRBV30	-	TRBJ2-2	-
TGTGCCAGCAGCTCGAGGGAAGGGATTGGCTACACCTTC	CASSSREGIGYTF	TRBV7-2	-	TRBJ1-2	-
TGTGCCAGCAGTTTAGCAGGGAGAGCTAACTATGGCTACACCTTC	CASSLAGRANYGYTF	TRBV28	few	TRBJ1-2	-
TGTGCCAGCAGCGGGACAGGGGATATTTCCGGGGAGCTGTTTTTT	CASSGTGDISGELFF	TRBV21-1	few	TRBJ2-2	-
TGTGCCAGCAGTTCCAACGTAGCGGGGGGAGTATCAGATACGCAGTATTTT	CASSSNVAGGVSDTQYF	TRBV28	-	TRBJ2-3	TRBD2
TGTGCCACCAGCATGCGTCAGGGCTCCACTGAAGCTTTCTTT	CATSMRQGSTEAFF	TRBV15	-	TRBJ1-1	-
TGTGCCAGCAGCCGGGACGTCACCGGGGAGCTGTTTTTT	CASSRDVTGELFF	TRBV7-2	few	TRBJ2-2	-
TGTGCCAGCAGGGACGACACAGAGTATACTGAAGCTTTCTTT	CASRDDTEYTEAFF	TRBV10-3	-	TRBJ1-1	-
TGTGCCACGGGCGGAATGGAGGCTTTCTTT	CATGGMEAFF	TRBV28	-	TRBJ1-1	-
TGCGCCAGCAGCCAAGCCCATGGGACTACCGATACGCAGTATTTT	CASSQAHGTTDTQYF	TRBV4-1	-	TRBJ2-3	TRBD2
TGTGCCAGCAGCGGAGCAACCGACAGCTATGGCTACACCTTC	CASSGATDSYGYTF	TRBV5-4	-	TRBJ1-2	-
TGTGCCAGCAGCTTAGTGGACAGGGGGAACGGAAAACTGTTTTTT	CASSLVDRGNGKLFF	TRBV7-2	-	TRBJ1-4	TRBD1
TGTGCCAGCAGGGGTAATGGGCTTAGCTATGGCTACACCTTC	CASRGNGLSYGYTF	TRBV2	-	TRBJ1-2	-
TGTGCCAGCAGCAACACCGGGACTACCGAGCAGTACTTC	CASSNTGTTEQYF	TRBV5-4	-	TRBJ2-7	TRBD2
TGTGCCAGCAGACCCTATGGGATATGGGGTGGGGCCAACGTCCTGACTTTC	CASRPYGIWGGANVLTF	TRBV27	-	TRBJ2-6	-
TGTGCCAGCAGCGTGGGGACTAGCGGGGGTCCTTCGGACTACGAGCAGTACTTC	CASSVGTSGGPSDYEQYF	TRBV9	few	TRBJ2-7	TRBD2
TGTGCCAGCAAGGACGTAAACTATGGCTACACCTTC	CASKDVNYGYTF	TRBV27	few	TRBJ1-2	-
TGTGCCAGCAGGATGACAGGGTTGGAATTCTACGAGCAGTACTTC	CASRMTGLEFYEQYF	TRBV6-5	-	TRBJ2-7	TRBD1
TGTGCCAGCAGTTCCGCGGGGACAGGGAACAATCAGCCCCAGCATTTT	CASSSAGTGNNQPQHF	TRBV28	-	TRBJ1-5	TRBD1
TGTGCCAGCAGTCCCTTGGACAGGGGTCGTGGCTACACCTTC	CASSPLDRGRGYTF	TRBV6-1	few	TRBJ1-2	TRBD1
TGTGCCAGCAGGGAGCGTGGGGGGCTGGAGACCCAGTACTTC	CASRERGGLETQYF	TRBV6-1	-	TRBJ2-5	-
TGCGCCAGCAGCTTGGGACAGGGAAATGGCTACACCTTC	CASSLGQGNGYTF	TRBV5-1	-	TRBJ1-2	TRBD1
TGTGCCAGCAGCCCGAGACTAGTCTACAATGAGCAGTTCTTC	CASSPRLVYNEQFF	TRBV9	few	TRBJ2-1	-
TGTGCCAGCAGCTTAAATGAAAAACTGTTTTTT	CASSLNEKLFF	TRBV5-6	-	TRBJ1-4	-
TGTGCCAGCAGCTTAGACGGGCGAGGAAGCAATCAGCCCCAGCATTTT	CASSLDGRGSNQPQHF	TRBV7-9	few	TRBJ1-5	-
TGTGCCAGCAGTGAATGGGCAGTGCCCATGAACACTGAAGCTTTCTTT	CASSEWAVPMNTEAFF	TRBV25-1	few	TRBJ1-1	-
TGTGCCAGCAGATCCCAACCGATCCTCTTCAATGAGCAGTTCTTC	CASRSQPILFNEQFF	TRBV6-5	-	TRBJ2-1	-
TGTGCCACCGATCAGGGACCAAGCGGGGGGGATGTCACAGATACGCAGTATTTT	CATDQGPSGGDVTDTQYF	TRBV10-3	-	TRBJ2-3	TRBD2
TGTGCCAGCAGTCCCGAACTGGGACTAGCGGGGGACACCGGGGAGCTGTTTTTT	CASSPELGLAGDTGELFF	TRBV28	-	TRBJ2-2	TRBD2
TGTGCCAGCTCAGCCAGCGGAGCCGGAGAGGTTGAGCAGTTCTTC	CASSASGAGEVEQFF	TRBV18	few	TRBJ2-1	-
TGTGCCAGCAGTGAATACACAGGGGCAGCTACTAATGAAAAACTGTTTTTT	CASSEYTGAATNEKLFF	TRBV25-1	-	TRBJ1-4	TRBD1
TGTGCCAGCAGCTCCGCACAGGTTAGGCAAGAGACCCAGTACTTC	CASSSAQVRQETQYF	TRBV7-2	-	TRBJ2-5	-
TGTGCCAGCAGCCAACGGGACAGGTCTTACAATGAGCAGTTCTTC	CASSQRDRSYNEQFF	TRBV5-6	-	TRBJ2-1	TRBD1
TGTGCCAGCTCACCAAACGGGGACTCCTACGAGCAGTACTTC	CASSPNGDSYEQYF	TRBV18	few	TRBJ2-7	-
TGTGCCAGTAGTATCACAGATAACTATGGCTACACCTTC	CASSITDNYGYTF	TRBV19	few	TRBJ1-2	-
TGTGCCAGCAGCTACGGGGCCCCCCACACTGAAGCTTTCTTT	CASSYGAPHTEAFF	TRBV13	-	TRBJ1-1	-
TGTGCCAGCAGTCTCCCCCACCATAACTATGGCTACACCTTC	CASSLPHHNYGYTF	TRBV28	-	TRBJ1-2	-
TGTGCCAGCAGTGCAAACACCAATCAGCCCCAGCATTTT	CASSANTNQPQHF	TRBV2	-	TRBJ1-5	-